This TCR beta chain was documented in a study of T cells after yellow fever vaccination. Trimming took 2 bases from V and 4 from J, leaving 12 bases between them. CDR1 and CDR2 (germline): SGHRS, YFSETQ. This CDR3 has 14 residues. Study-level findings and limits: Boosting was followed by the reappearance of most primary-vaccination clones (about 96% CD4, more than 70% CD8). Secondary responses were weaker yet peaked faster, day 5 versus 15.

Worth noting for this clonotype: Antigen unknown.

Template switching by 5'RACE produced TCR cDNA, adding a universal primer site and UMIs. TCRdb re-called the 5' RACE reads through MiXCR, storing one row per CDR3 protein. The sample holds hundreds of thousands of distinct CDR3 sequences, under 25% seen once. The clonotype was recovered from a man aged 30 to 39 who received the YFV17D yellow fever vaccine. The source was PBMCs, collected 15 days after the yellow fever booster vaccination. V and J are TRBV5-1 and TRBJ2-5; D may correspond to TRBD1 or TRBD2 (5 bases each). The CDR3 loop is CASSFPGTRETQYF. The CDR3 DNA reads TGCGCCAGCAGCTTCCCCGGGACCAGAGAGACCCAGTACTTC.